The 11 T cell receptor beta chains given below trace back to one sample, sequenced in a study of vaccination and CD4 T cells after COVID-19. Documented treatment: approximately nine-day PBMC culture with coronavirus spike peptide pools or control peptides (ViraFEST assay). Cultured CD4+ T-cell DNA underwent Oncomine TCR Beta short-read sequencing. TCRdb recomputed calls from the PCR reads with MiXCR, one row per CDR3 protein. The table lists approximately 18,000 distinct CDR3 sequences, about 46% of them singletons. Which antigens these TCRs recognize remains unknown. This specimen consisted of CD4+ T cells from blood, cultured in vitro, obtained after SARS-CoV-2 vaccination. The receptors stem from a human donor who had recovered from COVID-19.

The rearrangement joins TRBV2 to TRBJ2-7, with D possibly being TRBD1 (5 bases). CDR1 is SNHLY, CDR2 FYNNEI, per germline. This CDR3 is 12 amino acids long. Trimming cost V 6 bases and J 6 bases, with 12 bases left between them. CDR3: CASRPRAREQYF. CDR3 DNA sequence: TGTGCCAGCAGACCCAGGGCCCGCGAGCAGTACTTC.

The sample holds a few counts of this clonotype. V and J are TRBV6-1 and TRBJ2-2; unclear D gene. Germline values: CDR1 MNHNS, CDR2 SASEGT. The CDR3 extends over 15 amino acids. V shed 6 bases and J shed 0 bases, with 11 bases lying between them. This CDR3 is CASRTGYANTGELFF. CDR3 nucleotides: TGTGCCAGCAGAACTGGCTACGCGAACACCGGGGAGCTGTTTTTT.

The chain carries TRBV12-3 or TRBV12-4 and TRBJ1-5; D gene unclear. Trimming took 0 bases from V and 2 from J, leaving 2 bases between them. This CDR3 has 13 residues. CDR3 nucleotide sequence: TGTGCCAGCAGTTTAGCGGGCAATCAGCCCCAGCATTTT. As protein: CASSLAGNQPQHF.

This sequence joins TRBV11-2 and TRBJ1-1, with 10 bases that match TRBD1. J gave up 1 base and V 0 bases, and 5 bases lay outside the gene matches. The CDR3 has 17 amino acids. Germline-derived CDR1 and CDR2 are SGHAT and FQNNGV. Here the CDR3 reads CASSLDSGQGWNTEAFF. The CDR3 DNA sequence: TGTGCCAGCAGCTTAGATTCGGGACAGGGGTGGAACACTGAAGCTTTCTTT.

The chain uses TRBV19 and TRBJ2-1; D call uncertain. Trimming removed 8 bases from V and 4 bases from J, with 9 bases in between. The CDR3 runs 12 residues. Germline CDR1 reads LNHDA; CDR2 reads SQIVND (reference sequence). The CDR3 loop reads CASSYLYNEQFF. The CDR3 DNA follows: TGTGCCAGTTCATATCTTTACAATGAGCAGTTCTTC.

CDR3 sequence (DNA): TGTGCCAGCAGCCAAAAAAGACTAGCGGGAGGAGATACGCAGTATTTT. This gives the protein CASSQKRLAGGDTQYF. The rearrangement joins TRBV7-2 to TRBJ2-3, with TRBD2 identical over 13 bases. The CDR3 sequence is 16 residues long. V gave up 5 bases and J gave up 5 bases; unmatched junction bases: 7. Per germline, CDR1 SGHTA and CDR2 FQGNSA.

DNA of the CDR3: TGTGCCAGCACCGAACTGGGAGGGACTAGCGGGAGATCAACCAAAAACATTCAGTACTTC. This sequence encodes CASTELGGTSGRSTKNIQYF. V gene TRBV6-1 combines with J gene TRBJ2-4; 14 nucleotides line up with TRBD2. The CDR3 has 20 amino acids. Unmatched junction bases numbered 16, after V lost 7 bases and J lost 2 bases. Germline values: CDR1 MNHNS, CDR2 SASEGT.

V is TRBV30 and J is TRBJ2-3; TRBD1 matches at 7 bases. Germline-derived CDR1 and CDR2 are GTSNPN and SVGIG (reference sequence). V was pared by 1 base and J by 6 bases, with 4 bases of the junction left unmatched. This CDR3 has 13 residues. This CDR3 is CAWSGQGHDTQYF. DNA for the CDR3: TGTGCCTGGAGTGGACAGGGCCATGATACGCAGTATTTT.

The table lists this clonotype with a few counts. The rearrangement links TRBV7-8 to TRBJ2-1, with 8 bases matching TRBD2. The CDR3 consists of 14 residues. The germline gives CDR1 SGHVS, CDR2 FQNEAQ. The V segment lost 6 bases and the J segment 15 bases; nucleotides outside the gene matches: 16. DNA for the CDR3: TGTGCCAGCAGTCCATTGCGGGGACTAGAAAGTCGGTTCTTC. The encoded protein is CASSPLRGLESRFF.

This chain uses TRBV20-1 with TRBJ1-2; TRBD1 agrees at 9 bases. This CDR3 is 12 amino acids long. Germline V CDR1 and CDR2: DFQATT, SNEGSKA (reference sequence). J lost 7 bases, V lost 3 bases, and 3 bases had no gene match. CDR3 sequence reads: CSASRQGVGYTF. The CDR3 nucleotides read TGCAGTGCTAGTCGACAGGGGGTTGGCTACACCTTC.

The CDR3 sequence: CASSPADLYEQYF. The CDR3 region has the DNA TGTGCCAGCAGCCCAGCGGACCTCTACGAGCAGTACTTC. The chain joins TRBV7-9 to TRBJ2-7; the D gene is possibly TRBD2 (5 bases). Germline-derived CDR1 and CDR2 are SEHNR and FQNEAQ (reference sequence). V was trimmed by 5 bases and J by 3 bases, leaving 11 bases between them. The CDR3 contains 13 residues.